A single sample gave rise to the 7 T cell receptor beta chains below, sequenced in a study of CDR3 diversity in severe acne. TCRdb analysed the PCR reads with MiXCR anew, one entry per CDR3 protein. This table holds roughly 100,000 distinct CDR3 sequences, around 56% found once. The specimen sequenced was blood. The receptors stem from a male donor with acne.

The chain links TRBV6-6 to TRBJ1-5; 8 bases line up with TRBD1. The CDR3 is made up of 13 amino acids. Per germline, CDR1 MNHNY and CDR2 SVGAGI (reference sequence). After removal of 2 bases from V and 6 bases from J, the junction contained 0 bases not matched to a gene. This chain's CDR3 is CASSYDRGQPQHF. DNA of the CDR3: TGTGCCAGCAGTTACGACAGGGGTCAGCCCCAGCATTTT.

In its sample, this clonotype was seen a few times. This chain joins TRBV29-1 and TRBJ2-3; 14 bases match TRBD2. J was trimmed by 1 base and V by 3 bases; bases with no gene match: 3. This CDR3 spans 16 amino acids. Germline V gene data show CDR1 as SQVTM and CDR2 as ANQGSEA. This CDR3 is CSVEGLAGVGTDTQYF. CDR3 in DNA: TGCAGCGTTGAGGGACTAGCGGGAGTTGGCACAGATACGCAGTATTTT.

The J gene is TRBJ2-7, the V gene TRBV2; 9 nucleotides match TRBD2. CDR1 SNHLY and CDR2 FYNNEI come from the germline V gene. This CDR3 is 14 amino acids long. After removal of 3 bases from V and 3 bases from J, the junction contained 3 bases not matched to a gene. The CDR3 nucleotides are TGTGCCAGCAGTGAGCGGACTAGCGACTACGAGCAGTACTTC. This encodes CASSERTSDYEQYF.

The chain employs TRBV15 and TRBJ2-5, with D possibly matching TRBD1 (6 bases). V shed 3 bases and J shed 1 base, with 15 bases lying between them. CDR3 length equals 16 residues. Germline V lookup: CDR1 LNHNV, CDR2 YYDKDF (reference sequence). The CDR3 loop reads CATSSEQGRSQETQYF. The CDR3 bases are TGTGCCACCAGCAGTGAACAGGGCCGCTCCCAAGAGACCCAGTACTTC.

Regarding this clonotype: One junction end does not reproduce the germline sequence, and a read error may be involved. The CDR3, as DNA: TGTGCCAGCAGTTTGGACAGGGGCGGATACGAGCAGTACTTC. Translating it yields CASSLDRGGYEQYF. The chain employs TRBV5-4 and TRBJ2-7; 9 bases match TRBD1. Germline V CDR1 and CDR2: SGHNT, YYREEE (reference sequence). The CDR3 is 14 amino acids.

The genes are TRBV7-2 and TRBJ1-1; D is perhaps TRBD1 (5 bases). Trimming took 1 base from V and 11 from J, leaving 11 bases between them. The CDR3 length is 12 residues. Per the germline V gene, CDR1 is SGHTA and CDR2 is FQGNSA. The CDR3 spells CASSLGGGDAFF. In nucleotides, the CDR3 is TGTGCCAGCAGCTTAGGGGGGGGAGATGCTTTCTTT.

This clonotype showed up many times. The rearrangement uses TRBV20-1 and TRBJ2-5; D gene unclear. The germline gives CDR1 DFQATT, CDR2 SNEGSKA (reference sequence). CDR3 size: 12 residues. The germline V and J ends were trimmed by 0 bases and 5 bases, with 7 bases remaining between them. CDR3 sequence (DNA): TGCAGTGCTAGAGAGATTGGGGAGACCCAGTACTTC. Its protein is CSAREIGETQYF.